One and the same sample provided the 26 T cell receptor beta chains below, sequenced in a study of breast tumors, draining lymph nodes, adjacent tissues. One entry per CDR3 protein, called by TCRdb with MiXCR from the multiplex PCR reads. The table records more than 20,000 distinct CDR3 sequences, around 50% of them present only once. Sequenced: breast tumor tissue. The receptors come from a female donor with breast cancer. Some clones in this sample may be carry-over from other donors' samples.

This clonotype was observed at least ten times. CDR3 region: CASSEGHLSTDTQYF. The CDR3 region has the DNA TGTGCCAGCAGCGAAGGACACCTTAGCACAGATACGCAGTATTTT. V usage is TRBV5-8 and J usage is TRBJ2-3; D is perhaps TRBD1 (5 bases). Trimming cost V 4 bases and J 0 bases, with 12 bases left between them. The CDR3 loop spans 15 amino acids. The germline CDR1 and CDR2 sequences are SGHTS and YDEGEE.

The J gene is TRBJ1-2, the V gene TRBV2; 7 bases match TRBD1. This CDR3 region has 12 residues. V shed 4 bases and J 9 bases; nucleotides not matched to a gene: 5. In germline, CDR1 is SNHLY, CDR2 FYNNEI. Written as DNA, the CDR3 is TGTGCCAGCAGTGGATTAGGGGGCAGCTACACCTTC. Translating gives CASSGLGGSYTF.

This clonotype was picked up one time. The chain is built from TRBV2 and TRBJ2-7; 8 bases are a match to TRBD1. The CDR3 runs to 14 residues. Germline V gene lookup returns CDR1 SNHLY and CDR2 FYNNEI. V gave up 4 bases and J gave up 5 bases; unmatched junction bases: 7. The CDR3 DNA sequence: TGTGCCAGCAGTGCTGGACAGGGTACCCACGAGCAGTACTTC. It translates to CASSAGQGTHEQYF.

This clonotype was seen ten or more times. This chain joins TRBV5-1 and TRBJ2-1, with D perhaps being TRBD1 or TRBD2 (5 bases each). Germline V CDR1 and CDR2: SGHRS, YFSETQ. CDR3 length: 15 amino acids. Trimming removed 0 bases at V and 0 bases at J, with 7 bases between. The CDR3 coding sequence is TGCGCCAGCAGCTTGGAGGGGAGCTCCTACAATGAGCAGTTCTTC. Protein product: CASSLEGSSYNEQFF.

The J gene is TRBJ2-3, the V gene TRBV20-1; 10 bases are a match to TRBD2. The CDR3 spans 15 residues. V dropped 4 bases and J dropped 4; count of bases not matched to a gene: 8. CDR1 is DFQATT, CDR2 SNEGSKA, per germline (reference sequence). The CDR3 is CSATGTSGASDTQYF. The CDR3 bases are TGCAGTGCTACTGGCACTAGCGGGGCATCAGATACGCAGTATTTT.

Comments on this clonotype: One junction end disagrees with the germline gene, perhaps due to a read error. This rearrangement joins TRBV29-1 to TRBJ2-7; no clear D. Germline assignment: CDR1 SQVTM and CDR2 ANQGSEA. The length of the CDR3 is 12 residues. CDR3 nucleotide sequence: TGCGGCGTTGAACTGGCACCCTACGAGCAGTACTTC. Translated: CGVELAPYEQYF.

The CDR3 bases are TGTGCCAGCTCTCTCGGACAGGGGGGAGGCTTGCATGAGCAGTTCTTC. Its translation is CASSLGQGGGLHEQFF. The gene calls are TRBV27 and TRBJ2-1; 10 nucleotides match TRBD1. Germline CDR1 is MNHEY and CDR2 is SMNVEV (reference sequence). The CDR3 runs to 16 residues. Losses at the gene ends were 8 bases for V and 8 bases for J; bases not matched to a gene: 15.

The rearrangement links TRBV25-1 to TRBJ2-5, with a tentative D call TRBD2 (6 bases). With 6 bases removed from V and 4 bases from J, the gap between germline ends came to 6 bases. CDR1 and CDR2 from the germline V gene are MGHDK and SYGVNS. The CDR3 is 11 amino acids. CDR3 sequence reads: CASRGGETQYF. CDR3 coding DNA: TGTGCCAGCAGGGGGGGAGAGACCCAGTACTTC. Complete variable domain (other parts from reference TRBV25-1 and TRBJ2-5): EADIYQTPRYLVIGTGKKITLECSQTMGHDKMYWYQQDPGMELHLIHYSYGVNSTEKGDLSSESTVSRIRTEHFPLTLESARPSHTSQYLCASRGGETQYFGPGTRLLVL.

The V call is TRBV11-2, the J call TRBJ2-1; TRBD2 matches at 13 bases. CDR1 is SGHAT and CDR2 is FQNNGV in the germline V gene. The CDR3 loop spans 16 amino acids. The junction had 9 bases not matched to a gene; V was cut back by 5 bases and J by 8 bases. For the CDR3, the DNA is TGTGCCAGCAGCACTTCCGGGACTAGCGGGGTGGATGAGCAGTTCTTC. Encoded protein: CASSTSGTSGVDEQFF.

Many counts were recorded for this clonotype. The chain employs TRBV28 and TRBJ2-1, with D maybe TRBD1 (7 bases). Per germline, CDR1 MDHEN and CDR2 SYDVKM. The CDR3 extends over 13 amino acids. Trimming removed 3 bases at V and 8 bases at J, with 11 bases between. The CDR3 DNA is TGTGCCAGCAGTTTTGGAGGGGGCTATGAGCAGTTCTTC. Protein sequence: CASSFGGGYEQFF. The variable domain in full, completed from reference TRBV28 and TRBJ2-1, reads DVKVTQSSRYLVKRTGEKVFLECVQDMDHENMFWYRQDPGLGLRLIYFSYDVKMKEKGDIPEGYSVSREKKERFSLILESASTNQTSMYLCASSFGGGYEQFFGPGTRLTVL.

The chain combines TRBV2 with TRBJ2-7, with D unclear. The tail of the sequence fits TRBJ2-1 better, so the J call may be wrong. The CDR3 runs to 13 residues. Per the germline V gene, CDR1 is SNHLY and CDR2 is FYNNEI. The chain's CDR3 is CASSVGSYNEQFF. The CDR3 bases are TGTGCCAGCAGTGTCGGCTCCTACAATGAGCAGTTCTTC.

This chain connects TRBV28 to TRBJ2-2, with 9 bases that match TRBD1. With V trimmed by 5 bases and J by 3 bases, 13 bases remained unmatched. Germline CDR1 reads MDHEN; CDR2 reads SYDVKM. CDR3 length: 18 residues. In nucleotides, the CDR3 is TGTGCCAGCAGTGTTGACAGGGGGGTAGATGGCTACACCGGGGAGCTGTTTTTT. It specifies CASSVDRGVDGYTGELFF.

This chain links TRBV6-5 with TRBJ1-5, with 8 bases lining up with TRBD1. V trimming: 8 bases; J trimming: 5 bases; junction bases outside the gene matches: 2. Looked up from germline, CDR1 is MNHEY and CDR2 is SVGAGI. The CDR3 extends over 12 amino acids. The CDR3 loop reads CASSTGDQPQHF. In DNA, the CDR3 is TGTGCCAGCTCGACAGGGGATCAGCCCCAGCATTTT.

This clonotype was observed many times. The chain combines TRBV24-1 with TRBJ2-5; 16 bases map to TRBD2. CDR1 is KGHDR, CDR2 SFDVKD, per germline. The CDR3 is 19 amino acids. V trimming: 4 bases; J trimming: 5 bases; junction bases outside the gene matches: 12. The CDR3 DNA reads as TGTGCCACCAGTGACCTCCCGGGACTAGCGGGAGGGTTCCGGGAGACCCAGTACTTC. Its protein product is CATSDLPGLAGGFRETQYF.

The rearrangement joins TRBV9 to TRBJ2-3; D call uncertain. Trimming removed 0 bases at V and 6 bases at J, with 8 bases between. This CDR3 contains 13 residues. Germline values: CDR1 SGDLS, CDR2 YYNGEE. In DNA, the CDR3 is TGTGCCAGCAGCGTAGGTGGGGTGGATACGCAGTATTTT. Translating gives CASSVGGVDTQYF.

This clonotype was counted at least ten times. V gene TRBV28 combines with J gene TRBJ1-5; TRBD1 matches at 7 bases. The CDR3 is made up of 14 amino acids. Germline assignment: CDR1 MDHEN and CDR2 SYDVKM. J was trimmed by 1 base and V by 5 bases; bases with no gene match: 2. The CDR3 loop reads CASSRGGSNQPQHF. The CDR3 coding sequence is TGTGCCAGCAGTCGAGGGGGCAGCAATCAGCCCCAGCATTTT.

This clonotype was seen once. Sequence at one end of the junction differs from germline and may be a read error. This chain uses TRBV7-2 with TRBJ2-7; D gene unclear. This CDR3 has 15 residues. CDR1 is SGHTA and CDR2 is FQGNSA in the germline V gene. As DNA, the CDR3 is TGTGCAAGCAGCTTAGGCCCGGACGGCCCCTACGAGCAGTACTTC. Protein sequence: CASSLGPDGPYEQYF.

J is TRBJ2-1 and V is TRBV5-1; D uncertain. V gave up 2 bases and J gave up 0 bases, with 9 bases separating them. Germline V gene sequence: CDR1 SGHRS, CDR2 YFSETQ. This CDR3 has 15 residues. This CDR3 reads CASSFRLPSYNEQFF. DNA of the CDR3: TGCGCCAGCAGCTTCCGGTTGCCCTCCTACAATGAGCAGTTCTTC.

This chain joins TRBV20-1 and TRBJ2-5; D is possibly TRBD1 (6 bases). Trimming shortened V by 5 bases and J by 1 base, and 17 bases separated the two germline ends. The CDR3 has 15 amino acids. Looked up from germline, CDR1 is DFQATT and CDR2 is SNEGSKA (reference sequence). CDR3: CSAGPHTGFQETQYF. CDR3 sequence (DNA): TGCAGTGCTGGACCACATACAGGGTTCCAAGAGACCCAGTACTTC.

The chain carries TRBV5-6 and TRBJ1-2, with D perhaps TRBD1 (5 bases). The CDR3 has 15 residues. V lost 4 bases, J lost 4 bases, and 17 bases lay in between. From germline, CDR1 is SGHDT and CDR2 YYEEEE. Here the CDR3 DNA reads TGTGCCAGCAGCCCAGGGACTACCGGGAGCTATGGCTACACCTTC. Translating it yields CASSPGTTGSYGYTF. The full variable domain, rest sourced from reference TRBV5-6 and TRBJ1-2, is DAGVTQSPTHLIKTRGQQVTLRCSPKSGHDTVSWYQQALGQGPQFIFQYYEEEERQRGNFPDRFSGHQFPNYSSELNVNALLLGDSALYLCASSPGTTGSYGYTFGSGTRLTVV.

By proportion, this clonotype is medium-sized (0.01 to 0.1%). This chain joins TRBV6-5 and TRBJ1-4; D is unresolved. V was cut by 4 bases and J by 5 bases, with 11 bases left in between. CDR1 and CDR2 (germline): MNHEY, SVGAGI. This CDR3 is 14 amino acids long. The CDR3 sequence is CASSLGRSNEKLFF. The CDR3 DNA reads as TGTGCCAGCAGTTTAGGGCGGTCCAATGAAAAACTGTTTTTT.

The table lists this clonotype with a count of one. The CDR3 sequence is CATSKAQETRDTQYF. The DNA for the CDR3 is TGTGCCACCAGCAAAGCTCAGGAAACTCGGGATACGCAGTATTTT. The rearrangement joins TRBV15 to TRBJ2-3; D is unclear. CDR3 length equals 15 residues. CDR1 and CDR2 (germline): LNHNV, YYDKDF (reference sequence). The V and J ends lost 4 bases and 6 bases respectively, with 17 bases between them. Based on the CDR3 plus reference TRBV15 and TRBJ2-3, the full variable domain is DAMVIQNPRYQVTQFGKPVTLSCSQTLNHNVMYWYQQKSSQAPKLLFHYYDKDFNNEADTPDNFQSRRPNTSFCFLDIRSPGLGDTAMYLCATSKAQETRDTQYFGPGTRLTVL.

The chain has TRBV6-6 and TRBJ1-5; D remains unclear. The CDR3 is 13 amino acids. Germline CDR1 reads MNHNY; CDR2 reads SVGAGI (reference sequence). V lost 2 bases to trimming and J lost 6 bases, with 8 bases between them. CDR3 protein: CASSYAIRQPQHF. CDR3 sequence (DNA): TGTGCCAGCAGTTACGCTATACGTCAGCCCCAGCATTTT.

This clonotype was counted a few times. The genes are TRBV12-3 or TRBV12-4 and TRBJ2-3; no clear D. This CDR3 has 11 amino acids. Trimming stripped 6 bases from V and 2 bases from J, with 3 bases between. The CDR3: CASRLTDTQYF. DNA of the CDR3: TGTGCCAGCAGGCTCACAGATACGCAGTATTTT.

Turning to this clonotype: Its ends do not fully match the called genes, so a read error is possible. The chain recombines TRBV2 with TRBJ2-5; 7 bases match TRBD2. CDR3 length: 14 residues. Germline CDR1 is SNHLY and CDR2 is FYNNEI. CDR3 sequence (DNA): TGTGCCAGCAGGGAAGCGGGGCCGGGGGAGACCCAGTACTTC. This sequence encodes CASREAGPGETQYF.

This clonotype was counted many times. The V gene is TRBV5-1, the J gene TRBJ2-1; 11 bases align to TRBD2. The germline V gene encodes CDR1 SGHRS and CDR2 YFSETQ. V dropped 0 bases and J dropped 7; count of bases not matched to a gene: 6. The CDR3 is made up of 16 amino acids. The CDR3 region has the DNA TGCGCCAGCAGCTTGGTTCTAGCGGGGGGTCGGAATGAGCAGTTCTTC. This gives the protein CASSLVLAGGRNEQFF.